This TCR beta chain was obtained from a study of T cell repertoires in cytomegalovirus infection. Study overall: Used in the study were CMV epitopes, some recently identified and HLA-C-restricted, others well-studied and HLA-B-restricted.

To note about this clonotype: Its specificity is not known.

CDR3 length: 15 residues. CDR1 MGHRA and CDR2 YSYEKL come from the germline V gene. Trimming left V 4 bases short and J 3 bases short, with 15 bases between. TCRdb re-analysed the reads in MiXCR, keeping a single row per CDR3 protein. The sample lists about 350,000 distinct CDR3 sequences, about 32% occurring once. Specimen: cultured PBMCs, collected from culture after CMV antigen stimulation. The rearrangement links TRBV4-1 to TRBJ1-1; maybe TRBD1 (5 bases). The source of this sequence is a human donor in good health (CMV status not recorded). Some clones in this sample may be carry-over from other donors' samples. The CDR3 nucleotides are TGCGCCAGCAGCCCGACAAGGCTGGGGGACACTGAAGCTTTCTTT. Protein sequence: CASSPTRLGDTEAFF.